This T cell receptor (beta chain) was observed in a study of T-cell reconstitution after alpha-beta-depleted transplantation in children. Notes on the study in general: At day 60, the high TCRbeta diversity found in some patients originated from recipient T cells and thymic progenitors that had survived. T-cell counts and diversity at one year post-transplant came mainly from newly produced T cells.

Regarding this clonotype: Its antigen is unknown.

Researchers prepared the TCRbeta library using unique molecular identifiers, the study reports. TCRdb re-analysed the PCR reads in MiXCR, keeping a single row per CDR3 protein. The table has fewer than 750,000 distinct CDR3 sequences, 25% to 30% seen once. V was trimmed by 10 bases and J by 0 bases, leaving 4 bases between them. The V gene's germline CDR1 is ENHRY and CDR2 SYGVKD. The CDR3 consists of 11 residues. This chain connects TRBV10-3 to TRBJ1-3, with D unclear. Sequences were derived from PBMCs, sampled before TCRalphabeta/CD19-depleted stem cell transplant. The receptor comes from a boy younger than two with Wiskott-Aldrich syndrome, due to receive a stem cell transplant. CDR3 region: CATFSGNTIYF. DNA of the CDR3: TGTGCCACCTTCTCTGGAAACACCATATATTTT.